Following are 4 T cell receptor beta chains from one sample sequenced in a study of cytomegalovirus exposure and HLA in healthy donors. Primers included in the PCR were 60 Vbeta and 13 Jbeta primers. Assay used: immunoSEQ multiplex PCR; TCRdb lists only in-frame clones, some missing. Here the sample spans about 82,000 clones, 78% being singletons. Sequenced: PBMCs. The receptor source for this set is a male donor in good health and CMV-seropositive.

V gene TRBV7-8 combines with J gene TRBJ1-1; 12 nucleotides match TRBD1. Germline V gene data show CDR1 as SGHVS and CDR2 as FQNEAQ. V trimming: 5 bases; J trimming: 4 bases; junction bases outside the gene matches: 5. This CDR3 region has 15 residues. CDR3 amino acids: CASSLGQGASTEAFF. The CDR3 coding sequence is TGTGCCAGCAGCCTGGGACAGGGGGCGAGCACTGAAGCTTTCTTT.

J is TRBJ2-7 and V is TRBV4-1; D gene unclear. V lost 4 bases and J lost 9, with 22 bases in between. The CDR3 length is 15 residues. Germline V gene data show CDR1 as MGHRA and CDR2 as YSYEKL. This chain's CDR3 is CASSPPPGYVRGQYF. CDR3 coding DNA: TGCGCCAGCAGCCCTCCCCCCGGGTATGTTCGAGGGCAGTACTTC.

This chain links TRBV18 with TRBJ2-4; the match to TRBD1 covers 8 bases. Germline CDR1 KGHSH, CDR2 LQKENI. V gave up 3 bases and J gave up 8 bases; unmatched junction bases: 6. This CDR3 is built from 14 residues. In DNA, the CDR3 is TGTGCCAGCTCACCCCGGACAGGGACTCACATTCAGTACTTC. This encodes CASSPRTGTHIQYF.

The CDR3 DNA sequence: TGTGCCAGCACCTCCCCCGGGACAGGGGCGTCCGAGCAGTACTTC. It specifies CASTSPGTGASEQYF. This chain links TRBV28 with TRBJ2-7; 10 bases fit TRBD1. J gave up 6 bases and V 7 bases, and 12 bases lay outside the gene matches. The CDR3 spans 15 residues. Germline CDR1 is MDHEN and CDR2 is SYDVKM.